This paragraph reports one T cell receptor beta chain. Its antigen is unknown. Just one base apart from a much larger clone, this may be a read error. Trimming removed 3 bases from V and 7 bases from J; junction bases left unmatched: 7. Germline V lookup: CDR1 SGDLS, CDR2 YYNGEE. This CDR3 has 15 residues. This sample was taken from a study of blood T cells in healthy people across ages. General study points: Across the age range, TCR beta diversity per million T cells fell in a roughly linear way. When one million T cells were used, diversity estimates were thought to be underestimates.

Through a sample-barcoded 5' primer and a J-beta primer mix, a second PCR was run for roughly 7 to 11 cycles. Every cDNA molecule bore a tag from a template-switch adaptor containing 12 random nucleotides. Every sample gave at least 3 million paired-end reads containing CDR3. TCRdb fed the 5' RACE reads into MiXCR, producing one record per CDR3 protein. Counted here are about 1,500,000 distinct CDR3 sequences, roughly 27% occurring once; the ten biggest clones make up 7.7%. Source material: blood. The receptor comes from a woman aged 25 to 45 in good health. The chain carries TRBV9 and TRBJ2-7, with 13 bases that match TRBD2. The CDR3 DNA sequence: TGTGCCAGCAGCGAGGGACTAGCGGGATGGAATGAGCAGTACTTC. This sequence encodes CASSEGLAGWNEQYF.